The 21 T cell receptor beta chains in this list originate from one sample, sequenced in a study of blood T cells in healthy people across ages. The second PCR ran roughly 7 to 12 cycles with a sample-barcoded 5' primer and J-beta primers. TCRdb fed the 5' RACE reads into MiXCR, producing one record per CDR3 protein. The table includes around 780,000 distinct CDR3 sequences, approximately 53% detected once. The sequenced sample consisted of blood. The receptors here all came from a man aged 40-49 years in good health.

The chain combines TRBV27 with TRBJ1-2; D is unresolved. CDR3 length equals 12 residues. The germline gives CDR1 MNHEY, CDR2 SMNVEV (reference sequence). Trimming shortened V by 5 bases and J by 7 bases, and 11 bases separated the two germline ends. CDR3 DNA: TGTGCCAGCAGTCTCACACATCCTGGCTACACCTTC. Residues: CASSLTHPGYTF.

This clonotype turned up a few times. The chain uses TRBV6-2 or TRBV6-3 and TRBJ2-7; tentatively, D is TRBD1 or TRBD2 (5 bases each). The V end was cut by 2 bases, the J end by 2 bases, with 19 bases between. Germline CDR1 is MNHEY and CDR2 is SVGEGT. The CDR3 is 17 amino acids. The CDR3 DNA sequence: TGTGCCAGCAGTTACAACTTACGGGGAGCGACAGCCTACGAGCAGTACTTC. It is translated as CASSYNLRGATAYEQYF.

The V gene is TRBV20-1, the J gene TRBJ1-5, with unresolved D. The CDR3 has 12 amino acids. The germline V gene encodes CDR1 DFQATT and CDR2 SNEGSKA (reference sequence). V lost 6 bases, J lost 3 bases, and 9 bases lay in between. CDR3 protein: CSAAPINQPQHF. The DNA of the CDR3 is TGCAGTGCCGCTCCCATCAATCAGCCCCAGCATTTT.

The genes are TRBV6-1 and TRBJ1-2; D is unresolved. Germline assignment: CDR1 MNHNS and CDR2 SASEGT. V was shortened by 5 bases and J by 0 bases, with 19 bases between the two germline ends. This CDR3 has 17 amino acids. CDR3 in amino acids: CASSRRHGQTTNYGYTF. The CDR3 DNA sequence: TGTGCCAGCAGTCGCCGCCATGGGCAGACCACTAACTATGGCTACACCTTC.

V usage is TRBV28 and J usage is TRBJ2-1; 10 bases map to TRBD1. This CDR3 has 15 residues. V gave up 7 bases and J gave up 9 bases; unmatched junction bases: 12. Germline CDR1 MDHEN, CDR2 SYDVKM. CDR3 loop: CASNTGTGAHTEQFF. The CDR3 bases are TGTGCCAGCAACACCGGGACAGGGGCCCATACTGAGCAGTTCTTC.

This clonotype has a handful of counts. The V call is TRBV7-8, the J call TRBJ2-1; 9 positions match TRBD1. Germline V CDR1 and CDR2: SGHVS, FQNEAQ. The CDR3 is 14 residues long. Germline trimming cut 1 base from V and 8 bases from J; bases unmatched to any gene: 3. This CDR3 is CASSLDRGRHEQFF. CDR3 nucleotide sequence: TGTGCCAGCAGCTTAGACAGGGGGCGGCATGAGCAGTTCTTC.

This clonotype was observed a few times. CDR3 in amino acids: CASSVQGVETQYF. CDR3 sequence (DNA): TGTGCCAGCAGCGTACAGGGGGTGGAGACCCAGTACTTC. The chain carries TRBV9 and TRBJ2-5; 7 bases map to TRBD1. J lost 5 bases, V lost 1 base, and 2 bases had no gene match. The CDR3 loop spans 13 amino acids. Germline CDR1 reads SGDLS; CDR2 reads YYNGEE.

This chain joins TRBV5-1 and TRBJ2-7; possible D gene TRBD1, 6 bases. The J call may be faulty, since TRBJ2-5 better matches the DNA end. CDR1 is SGHRS and CDR2 is YFSETQ in the germline V gene. This CDR3 has 14 amino acids. CDR3 amino acids: CASSLDRVRETQYF. CDR3 in DNA: TGCGCCAGCAGCTTGGACAGGGTACGGGAGACCCAGTACTTC.

The chain couples TRBV5-1 to TRBJ1-5; TRBD1 matches at 7 bases. V was pared by 0 bases and J by 5 bases, with 5 bases of the junction left unmatched. Germline values: CDR1 SGHRS, CDR2 YFSETQ. This CDR3 has 15 residues. The CDR3 DNA follows: TGCGCCAGCAGCTTGGGCAGGGGGAGCGATCAGCCCCAGCATTTT. This sequence encodes CASSLGRGSDQPQHF. The complete variable domain, with remaining parts taken from reference TRBV5-1 and TRBJ1-5, reads KAGVTQTPRYLIKTRGQQVTLSCSPISGHRSVSWYQQTPGQGLQFLFEYFSETQRNKGNFPGRFSGRQFSNSRSEMNVSTLELGDSALYLCASSLGRGSDQPQHFGDGTRLSIL.

The CDR3 protein is CASSQWGHTEAFF. The CDR3 nucleotides are TGTGCCAGCAGCCAGTGGGGGCACACTGAAGCTTTCTTT. This sequence joins TRBV9 and TRBJ1-1; D possibly corresponds to TRBD1 (6 bases). Germline V lookup: CDR1 SGDLS, CDR2 YYNGEE. Trimming stripped 4 bases from V and 3 bases from J, with 10 bases between. This CDR3 has 13 amino acids.

This clonotype came up a few times. This chain joins TRBV29-1 and TRBJ2-5; TRBD2 matches 14 bases. This CDR3 is built from 16 residues. CDR1 SQVTM and CDR2 ANQGSEA come from the germline V gene. J lost 1 base, V lost 6 bases, and 7 bases had no gene match. The CDR3 DNA sequence: TGCAGCGTGGGCGGACTAGCGGGGGGACTCCAAGAGACCCAGTACTTC. Amino acid sequence: CSVGGLAGGLQETQYF. Full variable domain (outside the CDR3, taken from reference TRBV29-1 and TRBJ2-5): SAVISQKPSRDICQRGTSLTIQCQVDSQVTMMFWYRQQPGQSLTLIATANQGSEATYESGFVIDKFPISRPNLTFSTLTVSNMSPEDSSIYLCSVGGLAGGLQETQYFGPGTRLLVL.

This sequence joins TRBV2 and TRBJ1-2; 8 nucleotides agree with TRBD1. The CDR3 is made up of 15 amino acids. The V gene end was trimmed by 4 bases and the J gene end by 8 bases; junction bases not matched to a gene: 12. Germline CDR1 SNHLY, CDR2 FYNNEI. CDR3 nucleotides: TGTGCCAGCAGTGTTCCCGGCCCCACAGGGGGGGGCTACACCTTC. Protein product: CASSVPGPTGGGYTF.

The CDR3 region has the DNA TGTGCCAGCAGTGAACTAGCGGGGGCCGCACTCCAAGAGACCCAGTACTTC. Residues: CASSELAGAALQETQYF. The chain recombines TRBV6-1 with TRBJ2-5; 10 bases align to TRBD2. The V and J ends lost 2 bases and 1 base, in that order; junction bases with no gene match: 7. The germline V gene has CDR1 MNHNS and CDR2 SASEGT. CDR3 size: 17 residues.

This clonotype showed up just once. This rearrangement joins TRBV14 to TRBJ2-5; maybe TRBD2 (7 bases). Germline CDR1 SGHDN, CDR2 FVKESK. V was pared by 4 bases and J by 2 bases, with 20 bases between. The CDR3 length is 17 residues. This CDR3 is CASSPIPGGPQQETQYF. DNA of the CDR3: TGTGCCAGCAGCCCCATCCCCGGGGGGCCCCAACAAGAGACCCAGTACTTC. Supplemented by reference TRBV14 and TRBJ2-5, the full variable domain reads EAGVTQFPSHSVIEKGQTVTLRCDPISGHDNLYWYRRVMGKEIKFLLHFVKESKQDESGMPNNRFLAERTGGTYSTLKVQPAELEDSGVYFCASSPIPGGPQQETQYFGPGTRLLVL.

The chain couples TRBV28 to TRBJ2-7; D not certain. The CDR3 has 12 amino acids. Germline-derived CDR1 and CDR2 are MDHEN and SYDVKM. V was cut by 3 bases and J by 4 bases, with 7 bases left in between. The CDR3 reads CASSFLRYEQYF. CDR3 DNA sequence: TGTGCCAGCAGTTTTCTACGATACGAGCAGTACTTC.

The chain recombines TRBV5-4 with TRBJ2-5; 9 nucleotides match TRBD2. With 4 bases clipped from V and 5 bases from J, the junction kept 6 bases outside the gene matches. Germline CDR1 reads SGHNT; CDR2 reads YYREEE (reference sequence). This CDR3 contains 14 residues. CDR3 DNA sequence: TGTGCCAGCAGCCGCGTAGCGGGGGAGGAGACCCAGTACTTC. Translation gives CASSRVAGEETQYF.

V gene TRBV20-1 combines with J gene TRBJ2-6; weak D call: TRBD1 (5 bases). Germline V gene sequence: CDR1 DFQATT, CDR2 SNEGSKA (reference sequence). The CDR3 sequence is 15 residues long. V was cut by 6 bases and J by 2 bases, with 14 bases left in between. The CDR3 DNA reads TGCAGTGCCACAAGTCCAGGGACTGGGGCCAACGTCCTGACTTTC. Translation: CSATSPGTGANVLTF.

V usage is TRBV4-2 and J usage is TRBJ2-1, with TRBD2 matching over 8 bases. The trim removed 1 base at V and 8 bases at J, leaving 10 bases unmatched. The CDR3 extends over 16 amino acids. Germline assignment: CDR1 LGHNA and CDR2 YNFKEQ. CDR3 sequence (DNA): TGTGCCAGCAGCCAAGCGGGGAGCGGGAGTAGGGATGAGCAGTTCTTC. Its protein is CASSQAGSGSRDEQFF.

V usage is TRBV7-2 and J usage is TRBJ2-4; D assignment may be TRBD1 or TRBD2 (5 bases each). This CDR3 spans 17 amino acids. V was pared by 5 bases and J by 1 base, with 18 bases between. Germline CDR1 is SGHTA and CDR2 is FQGNSA. Here the CDR3 DNA reads TGTGCCAGCAGCCCCCGGGGCGCACCTGGGGCCAAAAACATTCAGTACTTC. Its translation: CASSPRGAPGAKNIQYF.

The chain recombines TRBV20-1 with TRBJ2-5, with D perhaps matching TRBD1 (6 bases). Germline V gene data show CDR1 as DFQATT and CDR2 as SNEGSKA (reference sequence). The CDR3 runs 15 residues. The ends were cut back, 3 bases at V and 2 bases at J, with 16 bases in the middle. This CDR3 is CSASNRQARQETQYF. The CDR3 coding sequence is TGCAGTGCTAGTAATAGACAGGCCCGGCAAGAGACCCAGTACTTC.

As to this clonotype: At one end, the junction sequence differs from germline, possibly due to a read error. The chain recombines TRBV7-9 with TRBJ2-7; a possible D gene is TRBD2 (5 bases). The CDR3 consists of 14 residues. CDR1 and CDR2 (germline): SEHNR, FQNEAQ (reference sequence). The CDR3 coding sequence is TGTGCCAACAGCTTTAGTCCTAGCTGGTACGAGCAGTACTTC. Protein: CANSFSPSWYEQYF.